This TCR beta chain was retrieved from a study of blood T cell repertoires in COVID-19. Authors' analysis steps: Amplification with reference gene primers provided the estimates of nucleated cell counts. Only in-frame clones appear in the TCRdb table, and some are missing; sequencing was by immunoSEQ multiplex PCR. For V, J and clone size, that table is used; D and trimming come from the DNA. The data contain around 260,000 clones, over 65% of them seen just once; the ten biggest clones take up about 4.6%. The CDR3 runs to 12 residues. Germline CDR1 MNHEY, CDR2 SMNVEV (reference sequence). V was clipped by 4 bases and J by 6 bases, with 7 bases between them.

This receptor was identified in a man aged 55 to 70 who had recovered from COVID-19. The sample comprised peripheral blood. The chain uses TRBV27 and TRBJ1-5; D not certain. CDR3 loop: CASSSGFQPQHF. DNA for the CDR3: TGTGCCAGCAGTTCGGGGTTTCAGCCCCAGCATTTT.